Below, 13 T cell receptor beta chains from the same sample are listed, as sequenced in a study of blood T cell repertoires in COVID-19. Measured with immunoSEQ multiplex PCR; TCRdb has only the in-frame clones, and not every one. This sample yields some 210,000 clones, of which roughly four fifths are seen a single time; 5.1% belongs to the top ten. Sequenced: peripheral blood. These receptors came from a woman in her 70s with active or convalescent COVID-19.

This chain connects TRBV18 to TRBJ1-5; D gene uncertain. Between the trimmed V and J ends, which lost 3 bases and 7 bases, there was a span of 10 bases. This CDR3 has 13 amino acids. Germline assignment: CDR1 KGHSH and CDR2 LQKENI. CDR3 DNA sequence: TGTGCCAGCTCACCTAATGGGGAGCAGCCCCAGCATTTT. Amino acid sequence: CASSPNGEQPQHF.

The chain recombines TRBV11-2 with TRBJ2-5; TRBD2 is a possible D gene (6 bases). The germline gives CDR1 SGHAT, CDR2 FQNNGV. V was cut by 1 base and J by 2 bases, with 11 bases left in between. There are 15 residues in the CDR3. Here the CDR3 DNA reads TGTGCCAGCAGCTTAGGGATAGCGGATCAAGAGACCCAGTACTTC. Translated: CASSLGIADQETQYF.

The V call is TRBV11-2, the J call TRBJ1-5, with 8 bases identical to TRBD1. The germline V gene encodes CDR1 SGHAT and CDR2 FQNNGV. This CDR3 spans 15 amino acids. V dropped 5 bases and J dropped 2; count of bases not matched to a gene: 5. The CDR3 is CASSEQGGGNQPQHF. The CDR3 DNA is TGTGCCAGCAGCGAACAGGGGGGCGGCAATCAGCCCCAGCATTTT. The variable domain in full, with the rest retrieved from reference TRBV11-2 and TRBJ1-5, is EAGVAQSPRYKIIEKRQSVAFWCNPISGHATLYWYQQILGQGPKLLIQFQNNGVVDDSQLPKDRFSAERLKGVDSTLKIQPAKLEDSAVYLCASSEQGGGNQPQHFGDGTRLSIL.

The gene calls are TRBV3-1 (or the pseudogene TRBV3-2) and TRBJ2-2, with TRBD2 as a possible D gene (6 bases). The CDR3 length is 14 residues. V was shortened by 9 bases and J by 0 bases, with 11 bases between the two germline ends. CDR1 and CDR2 (germline): LGHDT, YNNKEL (reference sequence). DNA of the CDR3: TGTGCCAGTCGGACTACCCCGAACACCGGGGAGCTGTTTTTT. It encodes CASRTTPNTGELFF.

The CDR3 DNA is TGTGCCAGCAGTTCCCTAGCGGGAGGGGCGGCAGATACGCAGTATTTT. Translated, it gives CASSSLAGGAADTQYF. The chain carries TRBV28 and TRBJ2-3; TRBD2 aligns across 12 bases. V shed 4 bases, J shed 4 bases, and the junction held 6 bases outside the gene matches. Germline V gene lookup returns CDR1 MDHEN and CDR2 SYDVKM. The CDR3 extends over 16 amino acids.

V is TRBV7-3 and J is TRBJ2-3; D gene unclear. CDR3 length equals 15 residues. From germline, CDR1 is SGHTA and CDR2 FQGTGA. V lost 3 bases and J 1 base, leaving 11 bases between the germline ends. The CDR3 coding sequence is TGTGCCAGCAGCTTGGGCCAAACCCGCACAGATACGCAGTATTTT. As protein: CASSLGQTRTDTQYF.

The gene calls are TRBV11-2 and TRBJ2-3; D may be TRBD2 (6 bases). The germline V and J ends were trimmed by 5 bases and 3 bases, with 12 bases remaining between them. Germline CDR1 is SGHAT and CDR2 is FQNNGV. The CDR3 length is 14 residues. CDR3 coding DNA: TGTGCCAGCAGCCCCGGGGGAAGTACAGATACGCAGTATTTT. This sequence encodes CASSPGGSTDTQYF.

V usage is TRBV10-3 and J usage is TRBJ1-5; 7 bases agree with TRBD1. Germline CDR1 ENHRY, CDR2 SYGVKD. V dropped 3 bases and J dropped 1; count of bases not matched to a gene: 3. CDR3 length equals 15 residues. Here the CDR3 DNA reads TGTGCCATCAGTGATAAGGGGGCAAGCAATCAGCCCCAGCATTTT. As protein: CAISDKGASNQPQHF.

The chain uses TRBV3-1 (or the pseudogene TRBV3-2) and TRBJ1-2; TRBD1 matches 10 bases. The CDR3 spans 15 residues. Germline V lookup: CDR1 LGHDT, CDR2 YNNKEL (reference sequence). V was clipped by 2 bases and J by 8 bases; unmatched bases: 8. CDR3 in DNA: TGTGCCAGCAGCCAAAGCCTGACAGGGGGCCGGGGCTACACCTTC. Translating it yields CASSQSLTGGRGYTF.

The chain has TRBV7-3 and TRBJ2-3; 8 bases match TRBD2. This CDR3 region has 13 residues. The germline CDR1 and CDR2 sequences are SGHTA and FQGTGA. Germline trimming cut 5 bases from V and 5 bases from J; bases unmatched to any gene: 3. CDR3 in DNA: TGTGCCAGCAGCCGACTAGCGATAGATACGCAGTATTTT. This encodes CASSRLAIDTQYF. The full variable domain, rest sourced from reference TRBV7-3 and TRBJ2-3, is GAGVSQTPSNKVTEKGKYVELRCDPISGHTALYWYRQSLGQGPEFLIYFQGTGAADDSGLPNDRFFAVRPEGSVSTLKIQRTERGDSAVYLCASSRLAIDTQYFGPGTRLTVL.

The chain links TRBV5-4 to TRBJ2-5; D is perhaps TRBD2 (6 bases). V was trimmed by 4 bases and J by 4 bases, leaving 14 bases between them. The CDR3 spans 14 residues. CDR1 SGHNT and CDR2 YYREEE come from the germline V gene (reference sequence). CDR3 sequence reads: CASSASLALETQYF. The DNA for the CDR3 is TGTGCCAGCAGCGCCTCACTAGCTCTAGAGACCCAGTACTTC. The full variable domain, in which reference TRBV5-4 and TRBJ2-5 provide the parts outside the CDR3, is ETGVTQSPTHLIKTRGQQVTLRCSSQSGHNTVSWYQQALGQGPQFIFQYYREEENGRGNFPPRFSGLQFPNYSSELNVNALELDDSALYLCASSASLALETQYFGPGTRLLVL.

This clone was detected a few times. This rearrangement joins TRBV5-1 to TRBJ1-1, with D perhaps TRBD1 (5 bases). Germline V gene data show CDR1 as SGHRS and CDR2 as YFSETQ. Trimming left V 4 bases short and J 6 bases short, with 19 bases between. The CDR3 runs 15 residues. CDR3: CASSPLPSTVPEAFF. Here the CDR3 DNA reads TGCGCCAGCAGCCCCCTGCCATCGACAGTTCCTGAAGCTTTCTTT.

The chain combines TRBV21-1 with TRBJ1-3; TRBD1 is the table's D call, not checked against the DNA. TRBV21-1 is designated a pseudogene. CDR3 length: 20 amino acids. The CDR3 is CASSKNGTVASRKSGNTIYF. The CDR3 bases are TGTGCCAGCAGCAAAAACGGGACAGTCGCCTCCCGTAAATCTGGAAACACCATATATTTT.